This T cell receptor (beta chain) was recovered during a study of response to subunit inactivated influenza vaccine. CDR3 length: 14 amino acids. Between the trimmed V and J ends, which lost 2 bases and 8 bases, there was a span of 14 bases. Germline V gene sequence: CDR1 MNHEY, CDR2 SMNVEV (reference sequence). MiXCR was run by TCRdb on the RT-PCR reads, yielding one entry per CDR3 protein. The sample holds about 800,000 distinct CDR3 sequences, approximately 21% seen once. The clonotype was recovered from a man over 45 who received an inactivated influenza vaccine. V and J are TRBV27 and TRBJ2-3; possibly TRBD1 or TRBD2 for D (5 bases each). The sample was PBMCs from blood, taken around 5 days after vaccination. CDR3 DNA sequence: TGTGCCAGCAGTTTAGAGGGGCCCTGGACTACGCAGTATTTT. Translated: CASSLEGPWTTQYF.